This T cell receptor beta chain stems from a study of human T cells and chemical hapten exposure. At least ten counts were recorded for this clonotype. Time point defined: patch test 1, 2 weeks after DPC sensitization. Treatment reported: therapeutic diphenylcyclopropenone sensitization with weekly scalp DPC. The study extracted total RNA from unfractionated whole blood. TCRdb reprocessed the RACE reads with MiXCR, giving one entry per CDR3 protein. This table has 84,000 or so distinct CDR3 sequences, 8% to 11% appearing once. The V gene lost 1 base and the J gene lost 5 bases, with 11 bases spanning the gap. This CDR3 comprises 14 residues. CDR1 and CDR2 from the germline V gene are LGHNA and YSLEER.

Sequences were derived from whole blood, sampled in connection with sensitization to the hapten diphenylcyclopropenone (DPC). This chain uses TRBV4-3 with TRBJ1-1, with D maybe TRBD1 (5 bases). This TCR was recovered from a man in his forties or fifties with alopecia areata. Some clones in this sample may be carry-over from other donors' samples. CDR3 region: CASSQVRGWTEAFF. CDR3 bases: TGCGCCAGCAGCCAAGTTAGGGGTTGGACTGAAGCTTTCTTT.